This TCR beta chain was obtained from a study of Ad26.COV2.S vaccination and SARS-CoV-2 variants. Overall study context: Intramuscular Ad26.COV2.S at 5x10^10 or 1x10^11 viral particles.

Whole-study findings and limits: Researchers cautioned that TCR breadth and depth analyses may have underestimated total T cell responses. Vaccine and placebo recipients had similar non-spike TCR breadth.

The CDR3 is 15 amino acids. Looked up from germline, CDR1 is SGHRS and CDR2 is YFSETQ. Trimming took 2 bases from V and 7 from J, leaving 18 bases between them. In the case of this clone: What it binds is not known.

Treatment denoted: roughly 20 received Ad26.COV2.S at low or high dose, single or two shots; several received placebo; per-sample allocation not given. Each sample was drawn 63 days after the first injection (of vaccine or placebo). TCRdb's table, derived via immunoSEQ multiplex PCR, lists solely in-frame clones and lacks some. The top ten hold nearly 1.5% of the sample, which has hundreds of thousands of clones, roughly 90% seen once. The specimen was peripheral blood, collected in a trial of Ad26.COV2.S vaccine versus placebo. V is TRBV5-1 and J is TRBJ1-2; D is undetermined. The sequence derives from a person aged 18-60 years who received the Ad26.COV2.S COVID-19 vaccine or a placebo. CDR3 protein: CASSFIGESSSGYTF. For the CDR3, the DNA is TGCGCCAGCAGCTTTATTGGGGAAAGTTCCTCTGGCTACACCTTC.